This T cell receptor (beta chain) was identified during a study of shared clonotypes between healthy human individuals. Study-level information: The donors, a couple of women and three men, were aged 18 to 49. Study conclusions and caveats: The study sampled only blood, and tissue repertoires likely differ.

A word on this clone: The antigen is unknown.

Replicate PCRs for unsorted PBMC used approximately 0.3 ug DNA (about 30,000 T cell genomes). Profiled with immunoSEQ multiplex PCR; TCRdb holds only in-frame clones, not every one. The table records about 480,000 clones, 75% to 80% of them present only once. Material for sequencing was PBMCs. This receptor was identified in a woman between 40 and 50 years old in good health. Some clones in this sample may be carry-over from other donors' samples.

This chain's CDR3 is CASSLEFTGTYNEQFF. The CDR3 nucleotides are TGTGCCAGCAGCTTAGAATTCACAGGGACCTACAATGAGCAGTTCTTC. The chain is built from TRBV7-9 and TRBJ2-1; TRBD1 is a possible D gene (6 bases). This CDR3 has 16 residues. CDR1 and CDR2 (germline): SEHNR, FQNEAQ (reference sequence). V lost 1 base to trimming and J lost 2 bases, with 12 bases between them.